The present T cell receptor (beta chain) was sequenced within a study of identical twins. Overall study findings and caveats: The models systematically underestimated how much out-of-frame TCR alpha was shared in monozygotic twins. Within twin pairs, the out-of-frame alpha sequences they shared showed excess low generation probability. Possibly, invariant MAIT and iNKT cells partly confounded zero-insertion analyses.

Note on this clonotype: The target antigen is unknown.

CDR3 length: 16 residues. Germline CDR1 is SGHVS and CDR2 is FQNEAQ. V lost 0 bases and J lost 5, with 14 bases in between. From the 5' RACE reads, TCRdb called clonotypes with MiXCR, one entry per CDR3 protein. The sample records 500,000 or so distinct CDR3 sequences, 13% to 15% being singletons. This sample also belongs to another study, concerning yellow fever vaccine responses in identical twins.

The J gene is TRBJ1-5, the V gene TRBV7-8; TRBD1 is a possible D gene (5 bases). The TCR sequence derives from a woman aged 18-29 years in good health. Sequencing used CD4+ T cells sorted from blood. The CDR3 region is CASSLARRGLHQPQHF. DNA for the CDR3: TGTGCCAGCAGCTTAGCGCGGAGGGGACTACATCAGCCCCAGCATTTT.